This T cell receptor beta chain was identified in a study of T-cell memory formation after mild COVID-19. Study results and limitations: Mostly located in CM and EM were contracting CD4+ clones, with contracting CD8+ clones located in EMRA.

TCRdb used MiXCR to reprocess the 5' RACE reads, holding one entry per CDR3 protein. Seen here are about 560,000 distinct CDR3 sequences, 20% to 25% observed once, and the top ten hold 7% to 9%. This clonotype was picked up a small number of times. Antigen: not known. The V gene's germline CDR1 is DFQATT and CDR2 SNEGSKA (reference sequence). The CDR3 is 13 residues long. V was cut by 6 bases and J by 1 base, with 13 bases left in between. This chain joins TRBV20-1 and TRBJ2-7; the D is unclear. Specimen: PBMCs or a T cell subset sorted from them (not recorded which). This clonotype was obtained from an adult woman who had mild COVID-19 (a few samples of this study predate the infection). Cell type and time point are not known. The CDR3 nucleotides are TGCAGTGCCCCCCCCGCCCTATCCTACGAGCAGTACTTC. The encoded protein is CSAPPALSYEQYF.